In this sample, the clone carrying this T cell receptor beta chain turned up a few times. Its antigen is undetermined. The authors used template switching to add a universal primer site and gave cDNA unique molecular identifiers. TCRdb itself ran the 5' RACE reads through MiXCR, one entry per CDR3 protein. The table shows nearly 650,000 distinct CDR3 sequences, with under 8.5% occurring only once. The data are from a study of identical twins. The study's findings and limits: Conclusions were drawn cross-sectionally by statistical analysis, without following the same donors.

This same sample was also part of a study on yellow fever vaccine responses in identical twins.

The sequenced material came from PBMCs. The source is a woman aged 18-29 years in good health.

The CDR3 reads CASSKGQVNNEQFF. The CDR3, as DNA: TGCGCCAGCAGCAAGGGACAGGTTAATAATGAGCAGTTCTTC. The chain has TRBV5-1 and TRBJ2-1, with 8 nucleotides matching TRBD1. With 4 bases clipped from V and 7 bases from J, the junction kept 7 bases outside the gene matches. The V gene's germline CDR1 is SGHRS and CDR2 YFSETQ. This CDR3 contains 14 residues.